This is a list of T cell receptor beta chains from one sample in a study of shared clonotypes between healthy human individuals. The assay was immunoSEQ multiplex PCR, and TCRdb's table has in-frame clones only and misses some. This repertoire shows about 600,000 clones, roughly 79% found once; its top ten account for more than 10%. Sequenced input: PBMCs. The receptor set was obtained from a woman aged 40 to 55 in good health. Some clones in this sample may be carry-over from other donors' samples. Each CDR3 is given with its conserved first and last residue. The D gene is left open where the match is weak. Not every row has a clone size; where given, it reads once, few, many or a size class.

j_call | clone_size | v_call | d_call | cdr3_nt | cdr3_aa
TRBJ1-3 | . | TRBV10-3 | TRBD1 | TGTGCCATCAGTGAGAACGACAGGGCTACTGGAAACACCATATATTTT | CAISENDRATGNTIYF
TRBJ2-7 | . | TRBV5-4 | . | TGTGCCAGCAGCCCCCCCGGGCCCTCCTACGAGCAGTACTTC | CASSPPGPSYEQYF
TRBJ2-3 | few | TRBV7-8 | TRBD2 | TGTGCCAGCCGTTCCGGGACTATTTTATCAGATACGCAGTATTTT | CASRSGTILSDTQYF
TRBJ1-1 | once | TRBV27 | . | TGTGCCAGCAGTTCCCGGGCGTTGAACACTGAAGCTTTCTTT | CASSSRALNTEAFF
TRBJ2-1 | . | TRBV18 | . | TGTGCCAGCTCCTCGGAGCTAGGGTCCTACAATGAGCAGTTCTTC | CASSSELGSYNEQFF
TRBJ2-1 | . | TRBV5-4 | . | TGTGCCAGCAGCTTGTCGGGGAAAAGCTCCTACAATGAGCAGTTCTTC | CASSLSGKSSYNEQFF
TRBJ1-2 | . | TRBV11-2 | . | TGTGCCAGCAGCGCCGGGGGCTACACCTTC | CASSAGGYTF
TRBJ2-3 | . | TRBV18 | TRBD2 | TGTGCCAGCTCACCACGGACTAGCGGGAGCAATGGACCAGATACGCAGTATTTT | CASSPRTSGSNGPDTQYF
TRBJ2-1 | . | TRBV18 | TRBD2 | TGTGCCAGCTCACCACCTGCGACTAGCGTTTTAAATGAGCAGTTCTTC | CASSPPATSVLNEQFF
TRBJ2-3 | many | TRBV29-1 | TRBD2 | TGCAGCGTTGAAATCCTCGGCGGGGGGGGCACAGATACGCAGTATTTT | CSVEILGGGGTDTQYF
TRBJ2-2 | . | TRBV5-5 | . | TGTGCCAGCAGCTGGAGAGACACAAGAGGGGCCGGGGAGCTGTTTTTT | CASSWRDTRGAGELFF
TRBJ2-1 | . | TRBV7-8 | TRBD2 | TGTGCCAGCAGCTTAGCGCTTGTAGGGACTAACCCCACCTACAATGAGCAGTTCTTC | CASSLALVGTNPTYNEQFF
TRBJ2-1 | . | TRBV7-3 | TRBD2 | TGTGCCAGCAGTACATGGACTAGCGGGAGTAGTGAGCAGTTCTTC | CASSTWTSGSSEQFF
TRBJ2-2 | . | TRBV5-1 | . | TGCGCCAGCAGCCCTCAAAACAGAAACACCGGGGAGCTGTTTTTT | CASSPQNRNTGELFF
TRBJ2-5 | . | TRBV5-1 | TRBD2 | TGCGCCAGCAGCTTGAACGGGGGGTCACTAGCGCAACAAGAGACCCAGTACTTC | CASSLNGGSLAQQETQYF
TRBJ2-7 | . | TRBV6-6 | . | TGTGCCAGCAGTTACGGTCTAGCGTACACCGACTACGAGCAGTACTTC | CASSYGLAYTDYEQYF
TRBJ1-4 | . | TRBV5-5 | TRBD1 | TGTGCCAGCAGCGGGGGGACAGTTGCTTGGAGTGAAAAACTGTTTTTT | CASSGGTVAWSEKLFF
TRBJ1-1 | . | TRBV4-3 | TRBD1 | TGCGCCAGCAGCCAGGCCCTGATGGACAGGGAGCCTTTCTTT | CASSQALMDREPFF
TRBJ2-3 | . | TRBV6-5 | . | TGTGCCAGCAGCAACCGGGACACCTCCACAGATACGCAGTATTTT | CASSNRDTSTDTQYF
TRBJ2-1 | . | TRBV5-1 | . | TGCGCCAGCAGCGGGGTCGAAGGGCTTTACAATGAGCAGTTCTTC | CASSGVEGLYNEQFF
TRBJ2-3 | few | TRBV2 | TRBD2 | TGTGCCGACAGACTAGCGTTTCACACAGATACGCAGTATTTT | CADRLAFHTDTQYF
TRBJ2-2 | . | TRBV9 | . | TGTGCCAGCAGCTCAAGCACGGGGGTAAACACCGGGGAGCTGTTTTTT | CASSSSTGVNTGELFF
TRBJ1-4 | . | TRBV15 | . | TGTGCCACCAGCAGAGAGCCCAGGGGCGATGAAAAACTGTTTTTT | CATSREPRGDEKLFF
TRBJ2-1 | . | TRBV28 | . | TGTGCCAGCAGCAGCACCACCCGGGGTGAGCAGTTCTTC | CASSSTTRGEQFF
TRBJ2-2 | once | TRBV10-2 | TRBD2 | TGCGCCAGCAGTGTAGCGGGAGACACCGGGGAGCTGTTTTTT | CASSVAGDTGELFF
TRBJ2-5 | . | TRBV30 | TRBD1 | TGTGCCTGGAGCCTCGGGGCAGGGGGCGCGAGGGAGACCCAGTACTTC | CAWSLGAGGARETQYF
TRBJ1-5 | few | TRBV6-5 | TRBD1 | TGTGCCAGCAGCCGGGACAGGGGGGATCAGCCCCAGCATTTT | CASSRDRGDQPQHF
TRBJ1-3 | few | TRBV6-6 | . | TGTGCCAGCAGTTACTTTGCTGAAGGAAACACCATATATTTT | CASSYFAEGNTIYF
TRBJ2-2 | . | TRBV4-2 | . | TGTGCCAGCAGCCTAAACAGAGTTTCGAACACCGGGGAGCTGTTTTTT | CASSLNRVSNTGELFF
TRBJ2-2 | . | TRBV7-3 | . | TGTGCCAGCAGCTTATCCTCCCGACCCTATACTAACACCGGGGAGCTGTTTTTT | CASSLSSRPYTNTGELFF
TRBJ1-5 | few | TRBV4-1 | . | TGCGCCAGCAGCCAAGATGGTATCAATCAGCCCCAGCATTTT | CASSQDGINQPQHF
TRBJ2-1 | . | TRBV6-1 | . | TGTGCCAGCACAAGACGGGACAATGAGCAGTTCTTC | CASTRRDNEQFF
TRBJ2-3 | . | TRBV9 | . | TGTGCCAGCAGCGTAGGGGCTCACGTCATATCCACAGATACGCAGTATTTT | CASSVGAHVISTDTQYF
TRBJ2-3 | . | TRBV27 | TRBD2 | TGTGCCAGCAGCTCCACCCTAGCGGGAGGAACAGATACGCAGTATTTT | CASSSTLAGGTDTQYF
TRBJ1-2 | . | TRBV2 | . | TGTGCCAGCAGTGTGGACAGTAACTATGGCTACACCTTC | CASSVDSNYGYTF
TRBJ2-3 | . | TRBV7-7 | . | TGTGCTAGCAGCACTCCTACAGATACGCAGTATTTT | CASSTPTDTQYF
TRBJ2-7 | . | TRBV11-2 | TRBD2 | TGTGCCAGCAGCTTAGGGAAAAGCGGGAGGGCCTCATACGAGCAGTACTTC | CASSLGKSGRASYEQYF
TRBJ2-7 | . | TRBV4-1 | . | TGCGCCAGCAGCCAAGGGACACAGGGCTACGAGCAGTACTTC | CASSQGTQGYEQYF
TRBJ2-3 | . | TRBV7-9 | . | TGTGCCAGCAGCCGAGACAGGGATACGCAGTATTTT | CASSRDRDTQYF
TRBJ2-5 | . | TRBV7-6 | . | TGTGCCAGCAGCTTAGCAGTCGGAGAGACCCAGTACTTC | CASSLAVGETQYF
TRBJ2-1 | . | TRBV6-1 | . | TGTGCCAGCATGAGAGCAGGGGTCAATGAGCAGTTCTTC | CASMRAGVNEQFF
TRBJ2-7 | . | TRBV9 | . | TGTGCCAGCAGCGTAGTGGACCTCGCCGGGGGCGAGCAGTACTTC | CASSVVDLAGGEQYF
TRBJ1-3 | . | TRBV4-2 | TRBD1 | TGTGCCAGCAGCCCCGACAGGGGAGGTGGAAACACCATATATTTT | CASSPDRGGGNTIYF
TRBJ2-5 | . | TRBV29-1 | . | TGCAGCGTTGGAGGAGAGACCCAGTACTTC | CSVGGETQYF
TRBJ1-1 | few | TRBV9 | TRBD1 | TGTGCCAGCAGCGTATCGACAGGGGGCACTGAAGCTTTCTTT | CASSVSTGGTEAFF
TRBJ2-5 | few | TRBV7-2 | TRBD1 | TGTGCCAGCAGCTGGCGACAGGGCCTCCAAGAGACCCAGTACTTC | CASSWRQGLQETQYF
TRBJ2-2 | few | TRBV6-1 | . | TGTGCCAGCACCCTTCGCACCGGGGAGCTGTTTTTT | CASTLRTGELFF
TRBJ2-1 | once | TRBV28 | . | TGTGCCAGCAGTAACCATGGAGGGGGCGGGAATGAGCAGTTCTTC | CASSNHGGGGNEQFF
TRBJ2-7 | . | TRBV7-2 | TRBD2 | TGTGCCAGCAGCTTAGCGCGGGCTAGCGGGAGAAACGAGCAGTACTTC | CASSLARASGRNEQYF
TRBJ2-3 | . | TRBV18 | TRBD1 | TGTGCCAGCTCAGGGACAGGGCGAACAGATACGCAGTATTTT | CASSGTGRTDTQYF
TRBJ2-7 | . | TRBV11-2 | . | TGTGCCAGCAGCCGGGCGGCCGCGCCCTACGAGCAGTACTTC | CASSRAAAPYEQYF
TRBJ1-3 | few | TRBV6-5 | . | TGTGCCAGCAGTGCGGGCAGACTCTCTGGAAACACCATATATTTT | CASSAGRLSGNTIYF
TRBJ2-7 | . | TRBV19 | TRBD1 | TGTGCCAGTAGTACTGGACAGGATCAGTACGAGCAGTACTTC | CASSTGQDQYEQYF
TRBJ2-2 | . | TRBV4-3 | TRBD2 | TGCGCCAGCAGCCAGGGGACTAGCGGGTTTAACGGGGAGCTGTTTTTT | CASSQGTSGFNGELFF
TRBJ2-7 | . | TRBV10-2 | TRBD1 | TGCGCCAGCAGAAAACCCGGGACAGATTTTTACGAGCAGTACTTC | CASRKPGTDFYEQYF